A single sample is the source of the 23 T cell receptor beta chains below, sequenced in a study of T-cell reconstitution after alpha-beta-depleted transplantation in children. TCRbeta library construction was performed incorporating unique molecular identifiers. MiXCR, run by TCRdb on the PCR reads, gives a single entry per CDR3 protein. The sample yields around 700,000 distinct CDR3 sequences, around 12% seen once. Sequenced here: PBMCs, sampled before TCRalphabeta/CD19-depleted stem cell transplant. All receptors derive from a girl aged 2 to 10 with congenital amegakaryocytic thrombocytopenia, due to receive a stem cell transplant.

This clonotype was observed a handful of times. This chain links TRBV12-3 or TRBV12-4 with TRBJ2-7; D unclear. The CDR3 totals 13 residues. V was clipped by 5 bases and J by 5 bases, with 13 bases between them. CDR3 bases: TGTGCCAGCAGTCCCCACTTAAGGCACGAGCAGTACTTC. Protein: CASSPHLRHEQYF.

V usage is TRBV5-1 and J usage is TRBJ2-7, with D possibly called TRBD1 or TRBD2 (5 bases each). The V end was cut by 6 bases, the J end by 1 base, with 14 bases between. CDR1 is SGHRS and CDR2 is YFSETQ in the germline V gene. This CDR3 is built from 14 residues. The CDR3, as DNA: TGCGCCAGCAAGGCCAGGGACCTTTCCTACGAGCAGTACTTC. This gives the protein CASKARDLSYEQYF.

V is TRBV20-1 and J is TRBJ2-1; the D gene is possibly TRBD2 (5 bases). Trimming left V 0 bases short and J 3 bases short, with 12 bases between. Germline V CDR1 and CDR2: DFQATT, SNEGSKA (reference sequence). The CDR3 loop spans 15 amino acids. The CDR3 reads CSARDGLANYNEQFF. Written as DNA, the CDR3 is TGCAGTGCTAGAGATGGACTGGCAAACTACAATGAGCAGTTCTTC.

This clonotype was seen repeatedly, ten times or more. The rearrangement uses TRBV20-1 and TRBJ2-7; D call uncertain. Germline loops: CDR1 DFQATT, CDR2 SNEGSKA (reference sequence). Between the trimmed V and J ends, which lost 0 bases and 2 bases, there was a span of 23 bases. This CDR3 spans 18 amino acids. The CDR3 is CSAREESDGTVTTYEQYF. The CDR3 bases are TGCAGTGCTAGAGAAGAGTCCGATGGAACCGTAACTACCTACGAGCAGTACTTC.

This clonotype has more than one count but fewer than ten. The chain is built from TRBV10-3 and TRBJ2-3; 9 nucleotides agree with TRBD2. With 5 bases clipped from V and 2 bases from J, the junction kept 2 bases outside the gene matches. The CDR3 totals 14 residues. The V gene's germline CDR1 is ENHRY and CDR2 SYGVKD. Here the CDR3 reads CAISRLADTDTQYF. DNA for the CDR3: TGTGCCATCAGTAGACTAGCGGACACAGATACGCAGTATTTT.

The V gene is TRBV5-1, the J gene TRBJ2-1; D possibly corresponds to TRBD2 (6 bases). The length of the CDR3 is 13 residues. Germline CDR1 and CDR2: SGHRS and YFSETQ. Trimming removed 5 bases from V and 5 bases from J, with 11 bases in between. CDR3 loop: CASSFGGNNEQFF. The CDR3 region has the DNA TGCGCCAGCAGTTTTGGGGGGAACAATGAGCAGTTCTTC.

Concerning this clonotype itself: Just one base apart from a much larger clone, this may be a read error. The chain links TRBV7-9 to TRBJ1-1; D unresolved. This CDR3 is built from 12 residues. CDR1 is SEHNR and CDR2 is FQNEAQ in the germline V gene (reference sequence). Trimming shortened V by 7 bases and J by 1 base, and 7 bases separated the two germline ends. Here the CDR3 reads CASMDGNTEAFF. As DNA, the CDR3 is TGTGCCAGCATGGACGGGAACACTGAAGCTTTCTTT.

This clonotype was seen repeatedly, ten times or more. V gene TRBV20-1 combines with J gene TRBJ2-3; TRBD2 agrees at 10 bases. The CDR3 has 16 residues. Germline V gives CDR1 DFQATT, CDR2 SNEGSKA (reference sequence). After removal of 3 bases from V and 3 bases from J, the junction contained 9 bases not matched to a gene. The CDR3 reads CSASSGLATLTDTQYF. CDR3 coding DNA: TGCAGTGCTAGCTCGGGACTAGCGACGCTGACAGATACGCAGTATTTT.

In this sample, this clonotype turned up many times. At one of its ends the junction is not consistent with the germline gene, which may arise from a read error. The chain uses TRBV5-1 and TRBJ2-7; TRBD1 might be the D (6 bases). The CDR3 runs 15 residues. Germline V gene data show CDR1 as SGHRS and CDR2 as YFSETQ. DNA of the CDR3: TGTGCCAGCAGCTTAGCCCCGGGACAATCATACGAGCAGTACTTC. This codes for CASSLAPGQSYEQYF.

This clonotype was seen many times. The chain recombines TRBV5-4 with TRBJ1-3; no reliable D call. V gave up 3 bases and J gave up 3 bases, with 13 bases separating them. Germline V lookup: CDR1 SGHNT, CDR2 YYREEE (reference sequence). This CDR3 comprises 15 residues. The CDR3 here is CASSSPQTLGNTIYF. For the CDR3, the DNA is TGTGCCAGCAGCTCGCCCCAGACTCTTGGAAACACCATATATTTT.

The gene calls are TRBV11-2 and TRBJ2-3; possibly TRBD2 for D (6 bases). CDR1 is SGHAT and CDR2 is FQNNGV in the germline V gene. The CDR3 is 18 residues long. V lost 0 bases to trimming and J lost 9 bases, with 25 bases between them. The CDR3 sequence is CASSLDGSRTKGPGTQYF. The CDR3 DNA sequence: TGTGCCAGCAGCTTAGATGGATCCCGGACTAAGGGACCGGGGACGCAGTATTTT.

The gene calls are TRBV11-2 and TRBJ2-1; 10 bases are shared with TRBD2. Per germline, CDR1 SGHAT and CDR2 FQNNGV. After removal of 1 base from V and 7 bases from J, the junction contained 13 bases not matched to a gene. The CDR3 totals 18 residues. The CDR3 spells CASSLVVYREGLANEQFF. The CDR3, as DNA: TGTGCCAGCAGCTTAGTGGTTTACAGGGAGGGACTAGCGAATGAGCAGTTCTTC.

This clonotype was detected ten times or more. This chain uses TRBV21-1 with TRBJ2-7. TRBV21-1 is deemed a pseudogene. The CDR3 is 10 residues long. The DNA for the CDR3 is TGTGCCAGCAGCCCCCTCGGGCAGTACTTC. This gives the protein CASSPLGQYF.

This clonotype was observed at least ten times. J is TRBJ1-1 and V is TRBV5-1; D not certain. V was pared by 0 bases and J by 7 bases, with 13 bases between. CDR3 length: 14 residues. Germline assignment: CDR1 SGHRS and CDR2 YFSETQ. CDR3 protein: CASSLDRPVDEAFF. CDR3 nucleotide sequence: TGCGCCAGCAGCTTGGACAGACCTGTCGATGAAGCTTTCTTT.

This clonotype has a handful of counts. CDR3 DNA sequence: TGTGCCAGCAGTAGGAGACTATCGGGTACCCAGTACTTC. Its protein product is CASSRRLSGTQYF. The rearrangement links TRBV6-2 or TRBV6-3 to TRBJ2-5; perhaps TRBD2 as D (5 bases). CDR3 length: 13 residues. Germline values: CDR1 MNHEY, CDR2 SVGEGT. Trimming took off 5 bases at V and 8 bases at J, with 15 bases between the two ends.

This clonotype was seen repeatedly, ten times or more. The rearrangement uses TRBV7-2 and TRBJ2-7, with 14 bases fitting TRBD2. CDR1 is SGHTA, CDR2 FQGNSA, per germline. The CDR3 has 15 amino acids. J gave up 10 bases and V 5 bases, and 10 bases lay outside the gene matches. The CDR3 spells CASSSSGTSGSIQYF. As DNA, the CDR3 is TGTGCCAGCAGCAGCTCCGGGACTAGCGGGAGTATTCAGTACTTC.

This clonotype was detected ten times or more. This chain connects TRBV20-1 to TRBJ2-7; D is possibly TRBD2 (6 bases). The germline gives CDR1 DFQATT, CDR2 SNEGSKA (reference sequence). The length of the CDR3 is 13 residues. The ends were cut back, 6 bases at V and 0 bases at J, with 12 bases in the middle. CDR3 amino acids: CSAVRDFSYEQYF. The CDR3 DNA follows: TGCAGTGCCGTCAGGGACTTCTCCTACGAGCAGTACTTC.

The count of this clonotype is one. V and J are TRBV29-1 and TRBJ1-4; the D gene is possibly TRBD1 (5 bases). This CDR3 has 13 residues. Germline lookup yields CDR1 SQVTM and CDR2 ANQGSEA. Trimming removed 6 bases at V and 5 bases at J, with 13 bases between. CDR3 bases: TGCAGCGTCGGGACGGTCTTGAATGAAAAACTGTTTTTT. Amino acids: CSVGTVLNEKLFF.

The CDR3 protein is CASSLYGSPQYF. Here the CDR3 DNA reads TGTGCCAGCAGTTTATACGGGAGTCCCCAGTATTTT. This rearrangement joins TRBV28 to TRBJ2-3; D perhaps matches TRBD2 (6 bases). The CDR3 contains 12 residues. Trimming cost V 1 base and J 12 bases, with 11 bases left between them. Germline CDR1 and CDR2: MDHEN and SYDVKM.

The chain employs TRBV12-3 or TRBV12-4 and TRBJ2-5; TRBD2 aligns across 9 bases. CDR3 length: 13 residues. The junction had 0 bases not matched to a gene; V was cut back by 6 bases and J by 1 base. CDR3 nucleotides: TGTGCCAGCAGGCGGGAGGGCCAAGAGACCCAGTACTTC. Amino acids: CASRREGQETQYF.

This clonotype was recorded at least ten times. The chain employs TRBV20-1 and TRBJ2-5; possible D gene TRBD2, 5 bases. Germline V gene sequence: CDR1 DFQATT, CDR2 SNEGSKA (reference sequence). With 6 bases removed from V and 2 bases from J, the gap between germline ends came to 10 bases. This CDR3 spans 12 amino acids. CDR3 amino acids: CSASTTQETQYF. The DNA for the CDR3 is TGCAGTGCGTCGACTACGCAAGAGACCCAGTACTTC.

This clonotype was picked up a small number of times. V is TRBV20-1 and J is TRBJ2-2, with D perhaps assigned TRBD1 or TRBD2 (5 bases each). The germline gives CDR1 DFQATT, CDR2 SNEGSKA (reference sequence). The CDR3 is 15 residues long. Trimming pared 3 bases from V and 1 base from J, leaving 12 bases between. The CDR3 nucleotides read TGCAGTGCTAGTTTGGGACCGATGAACACCGGGGAGCTGTTTTTT. It yields the protein CSASLGPMNTGELFF.

There are a few counts of this clonotype. The genes are TRBV20-1 and TRBJ2-1; D remains ambiguous. This CDR3 is built from 18 residues. V lost 5 bases and J lost 9, with 32 bases in between. Germline assignment: CDR1 DFQATT and CDR2 SNEGSKA (reference sequence). This chain's CDR3 is CSALDDRPPAPSTGEQFF. Here the CDR3 DNA reads TGCAGTGCTCTCGACGACCGCCCTCCGGCGCCATCGACTGGTGAGCAGTTCTTC.